Listed below are T cell receptor beta chains from one sample, sequenced in a study of T cell responses to AZD1222 COVID-19 vaccine. Clones were read by immunoSEQ multiplex PCR, and TCRdb kept only the in-frame ones, dropping some. The sample includes about 160,000 clones, 92% of them seen just once. Sequencing used peripheral blood, obtained on day 0 of MenACWY control vaccination. All receptors derive from an adult in good health. Both conserved end residues are part of each CDR3. The D gene is left open where the match is weak. The size of a clone is reported for some rows only, either as once, few or many, or as a class for expanded clones.

clone size	J gene	V gene	D gene	CDR3 DNA	CDR3 protein
NA	TRBJ2-7	TRBV9	NA	TGTGCCAGCAGCGGTGAAGCCTACGAGCAGTACTTC	CASSGEAYEQYF
NA	TRBJ2-1	TRBV29-1	TRBD2	TGCAGCGTTGATGGGACTAGCGGAGAAAATGAGCAGTTCTTC	CSVDGTSGENEQFF
NA	TRBJ2-2	TRBV29-1	TRBD2	TGCAGCGTTCCCTCGCTTCGGGGGGCCGGGGAGCTGTTTTTT	CSVPSLRGAGELFF
NA	TRBJ1-4	TRBV7-2	NA	TGTGCCAGCAGCGAAGTTACGGGGAAACTGTTTTTT	CASSEVTGKLFF
NA	TRBJ1-1	TRBV7-2	TRBD1	TGTGCCAGCAGCGACAGGGTTGGCACTGAAGCTTTCTTT	CASSDRVGTEAFF
once	TRBJ2-1	TRBV24-1	NA	TGTGCCACCGGGTGGGATTCCTACAATGAGCAGTTCTTC	CATGWDSYNEQFF
NA	TRBJ1-5	TRBV6-5	NA	TGTGCCAGCAGCTGGGGCCCTAATCAGCCCCAGCATTTT	CASSWGPNQPQHF
NA	TRBJ1-4	TRBV15	NA	TGTGCCACCAGCAGCCTTTTTGAAAAACTGTTTTTT	CATSSLFEKLFF
NA	TRBJ1-5	TRBV19	NA	TGTGCCAGTAGTATTAATGCGTTGCAGCTAACTTACAATCAGCCCCAGCATTTT	CASSINALQLTYNQPQHF
once	TRBJ2-7	TRBV3-1/TRBV3-2	TRBD1	TGTGCCAGCAGCCCCGGGACAGCCAGCTACGAGCAGTACTTC	CASSPGTASYEQYF
NA	TRBJ1-1	TRBV5-1	NA	TGCGCCAGCAGCTACAAAGCAGGGACTCAAGCTTTCTTT	CASSYKAGTQAFF
NA	TRBJ1-5	TRBV15	TRBD1	TGTGCCACCAGCTTCGAACAGGGGCACAATCAGCCCCAGCATTTT	CATSFEQGHNQPQHF
NA	TRBJ1-4	TRBV24-1	NA	TGTGCCACCAGTGATTTAAGTCAGGGGAAGGAAAAACTGTTTTTT	CATSDLSQGKEKLFF
NA	TRBJ2-5	TRBV29-1	TRBD2	TGCAGCGTTGAGGGACTAGCGGTGAAACAAGAGACCCAGTACTTC	CSVEGLAVKQETQYF
NA	TRBJ2-3	TRBV19	TRBD2	TGTGCCAGTAGTATTGCTAGCGGGAGCACAGATACGCAGTATTTT	CASSIASGSTDTQYF
NA	TRBJ2-2	TRBV6-5	NA	TGTGCCAGCAGACCTGAGGGTTGGACCGGGGAGCTGTTTTTT	CASRPEGWTGELFF
NA	TRBJ2-5	TRBV3-1/TRBV3-2	NA	TGTGCCAGCAGTCAAGGGGAGACCCAGTACTTC	CASSQGETQYF
NA	TRBJ1-2	TRBV5-1	NA	TGCGCCAGCAGCTACGGGACGGACCTTTTTAACTATGGCTACACCTTC	CASSYGTDLFNYGYTF
NA	TRBJ1-6	TRBV19	NA	TGTGCCAGTAGTAGCGAGGTGAATTCACCCCTCCACTTT	CASSSEVNSPLHF
NA	TRBJ1-6	TRBV7-2	NA	TGTGCCAGCAGCTTAGTACAGGTTAATTCACCCCTCCACTTT	CASSLVQVNSPLHF
NA	TRBJ1-6	TRBV12-2	NA	TGTGCAAGTCGCCCGGGAGGACTTCCCGAGGGGTTTAATTCACCCCTCCACTTT	CASRPGGLPEGFNSPLHF
once	TRBJ2-6	TRBV29-1	NA	TGCAGCGTGACGCAAACTGGGGCCAACGTCCTGACTTTC	CSVTQTGANVLTF
NA	TRBJ1-5	TRBV28	NA	TGTGCCAGCATGGCATTCCGGGATCAGCCCCAGCATTTT	CASMAFRDQPQHF
NA	TRBJ2-2	TRBV10-1	NA	TGCGCCAGCAGTGTTATTAGCGGAGTTAACACCGGGGAGCTGTTTTTT	CASSVISGVNTGELFF
NA	TRBJ2-5	TRBV28	NA	TGTGCCAGCAGTTACAGGGATAGAGAGACCCAGTACTTC	CASSYRDRETQYF
NA	TRBJ2-2	TRBV27	NA	TGTGCCAGCAGTTTAGTGGGAGTTTGGGAGCTGTTTTTT	CASSLVGVWELFF
NA	TRBJ2-5	TRBV7-2	TRBD1	TGTGCCAGCAGCTTAGAGAGAGCAGGGGGCTTCCAAGAGACCCAGTACTTC	CASSLERAGGFQETQYF
NA	TRBJ1-5	TRBV4-1	NA	TGCGCCAGCAGCCAAGGCATCGGAGGGTTAGGGCCCCAGCATTTT	CASSQGIGGLGPQHF
NA	TRBJ2-1	TRBV7-3	TRBD1	TGTGCCAGCAGCTTAACGAGCAGGGGGCACTACAATGAGCAGTTCTTC	CASSLTSRGHYNEQFF
NA	TRBJ2-3	TRBV7-2	NA	TGTGCCAGCAGCTTCCGGGATACGCAGTATTTT	CASSFRDTQYF
NA	TRBJ2-3	TRBV7-8	TRBD2	TGTGCCAGCAGCTACGGACTAGCGGACACAGATACGCAGTATTTT	CASSYGLADTDTQYF
once	TRBJ2-7	TRBV4-1	TRBD1	TGCGCCAGCAGTCCAGCCGGGACAGGGTTTCCTTCTACTTACGAGCAGTACTTC	CASSPAGTGFPSTYEQYF
NA	TRBJ1-2	TRBV5-1	NA	TGCGCCAGCAGCTTGGATGCGGGCCGGGGACTTGGCTACACCTTC	CASSLDAGRGLGYTF
NA	TRBJ2-1	TRBV7-2	NA	TGTGCCAGCAGCTTCGGTTACAAACAGAGTGAGCAGTTCTTC	CASSFGYKQSEQFF
NA	TRBJ2-7	TRBV7-2	NA	TGTGCCAGCAGCTTAGCGCTATTAGCAGGCGAGCAGTACTTC	CASSLALLAGEQYF
NA	TRBJ2-3	TRBV5-1	NA	TGCGCCAGCATGGGGTCTACTAGCTTCACGCAGTATTTT	CASMGSTSFTQYF
NA	TRBJ1-2	TRBV29-1	TRBD1	TGCAGCGTTGAAGACCACAGGGGGCAATCGTTCTATGGCTACACCTTC	CSVEDHRGQSFYGYTF
NA	TRBJ2-7	TRBV5-6	TRBD2	TGTGCCAGCAGCTTAGGGTCCCTAGCGGGAGGGCCCTACGAGCAGTACTTC	CASSLGSLAGGPYEQYF
NA	TRBJ1-6	TRBV7-2	TRBD1	TGTGCCAGCAGCTTAGGACCGGGACAGAATTCACCCCTCCACTTT	CASSLGPGQNSPLHF
NA	TRBJ2-1	TRBV19	NA	TGTGCCAGTAGTACCCTCACTGGGCACAATGAGCAGTTCTTC	CASSTLTGHNEQFF
NA	TRBJ2-2	TRBV12-3/TRBV12-4	NA	TGTGCCAGCAGTTTGCTTCCCGGGGAGCTGTTTTTT	CASSLLPGELFF
NA	TRBJ1-2	TRBV3-1/TRBV3-2	NA	TGTGCCAGCAGCCTTTATGGGGGCACTAACTATGGCTACACCTTC	CASSLYGGTNYGYTF
NA	TRBJ2-5	TRBV3-1/TRBV3-2	NA	TGTGCCAGCAGCAGCCCCAAACGAATACAAGAGACCCAGTACTTC	CASSSPKRIQETQYF
NA	TRBJ1-1	TRBV18	NA	TGTGCCAGCTCACGGAAGCAGGAGGGGGGAACTGAAGCTTTCTTT	CASSRKQEGGTEAFF
NA	TRBJ2-2	TRBV7-8	NA	TGTGCCAGCAGCTTAGAGGTTCAGAACACCGGGGAGCTGTTTTTT	CASSLEVQNTGELFF
NA	TRBJ2-2	TRBV7-3	TRBD1	TGTGCCAGCAGCCCAGACAGGGCTAACACCGGGGAGCTGTTTTTT	CASSPDRANTGELFF
few	TRBJ1-1	TRBV7-3	TRBD1	TGTGCCAGCAGCCGAGGACAGGGCACTGGTGAAGCTTTCTTT	CASSRGQGTGEAFF
NA	TRBJ2-1	TRBV4-2	TRBD2	TGTGCCAGCAGCCAAGATTTGAGGACTAGCGGGAAGGGCCAGTTCTTC	CASSQDLRTSGKGQFF
NA	TRBJ1-2	TRBV20-1	TRBD1	TGCAGTGCTAGTCCCAACGGACAGGGTGGATATGGCTACACCTTC	CSASPNGQGGYGYTF
NA	TRBJ1-2	TRBV6-2/TRBV6-3	TRBD1	TGTGCCAGCAGTCGCCTAGACAGGGCCACGCTTGCTAACTATGGCTACACCTTC	CASSRLDRATLANYGYTF
few	TRBJ1-2	TRBV28	NA	TGTGCCAGCAGTTTCACGGAGATCTACTATGGCTACACCTTC	CASSFTEIYYGYTF
NA	TRBJ2-1	TRBV7-7	TRBD2	TGTGCTAGCAGCGCAGGGGGAGCGGGAGGGGTTGAGCAGTTCTTC	CASSAGGAGGVEQFF
NA	TRBJ2-1	TRBV19	NA	TGTGCCACTCTTTGGAGCGGTAACAATGAGCAGTTCTTC	CATLWSGNNEQFF
NA	TRBJ1-1	TRBV19	NA	TGTGCCAGTAGAGATGCGGTTGAAGCTTTCTTT	CASRDAVEAFF
NA	TRBJ2-7	TRBV9	TRBD2	TGTGCCAGCAGCCCGGCAGCGGGAGCCTCCTACGAGCAGTACTTC	CASSPAAGASYEQYF
once	TRBJ1-5	TRBV7-3	NA	TGTGCCAGCAGCCCCGACCCCGATCAGCCCCAGCATTTT	CASSPDPDQPQHF
NA	TRBJ2-1	TRBV4-1	NA	TGCGCCAGCAGCCAAGGTTCAGCGAGAAACAACAATGAGCAGTTCTTC	CASSQGSARNNNEQFF